This record concerns one T cell receptor (beta chain) sequence. Prevalent HPV16 infections were excluded; only incident single HPV16 infections included. Clones were sequenced by immunoSEQ multiplex PCR, and TCRdb holds only the in-frame ones, with some missing. The sample totals roughly 13,000 clones; its top ten clones hold under 9%. These data belong to a study of T cells in women clearing cervical HPV infection. At the level of the study: Cases: HPV16-related CIN3 or worse on histology, 2 invasive cancers.

The sequence came from a woman aged 18 to 69 with a cervical HPV16 infection that either progressed to CIN3+ or cleared (not recorded which). The sequencing input was blood buffy coat.

The CDR3 sequence: CASSSKTEGAYGYTF. CDR3 DNA (partial): TGTGCCAGCAGCTCGAAGACAGAGGGGGCCTATGGC. The chain employs TRBV7-9 and TRBJ1-2, with 7 bases identical to TRBD1. The read gets to within 3 residues of the CDR3 end, and the germline J gene fills in the rest. The CDR3 contains 15 residues. Trimming cost V 4 bases and J 4 bases; bases outside gene matches: 9. CDR1 is SEHNR, CDR2 FQNEAQ, per germline (reference sequence).